This TCR beta chain was identified in a study of cytomegalovirus exposure and HLA in healthy donors. Whole-study context: Among the roughly 400 genotyped donors, over 70% were placed in the Caucasian-associated ancestry cluster.

PCR involved 60 Vbeta and 13 Jbeta primers. The protocol was immunoSEQ multiplex PCR, while the TCRdb copy is restricted to in-frame clones and leaves out a portion. The sample lists 100,000 or so clones; more than 60% were seen once. General study results and limits: Rarity held for most TCR sequences, but there were some public TCRs that occurred in many donors.

V shed 1 base, J shed 5 bases, and the junction held 14 bases outside the gene matches. The CDR3 contains 19 residues. The germline V gene has CDR1 MDHEN and CDR2 SYDVKM. With respect to this clone: Antigen unknown.

This clonotype originated in a male donor in good health and CMV-seronegative. The rearrangement joins TRBV28 to TRBJ1-5; TRBD1 matches 10 bases. Material: PBMCs. CDR3 DNA sequence: TGTGCCAGCAGTTTATTAACCTCAGACAGGGGGCCGACGGATCAGCCCCAGCATTTT. The encoded protein is CASSLLTSDRGPTDQPQHF.